One sample yielded the 32 T cell receptor beta chains listed below, sequenced in a study of CD8+ T cells in alopecia areata. Treatment of the sample: oral pan-JAK inhibitor, 5-10 mg twice daily. Once RNA had been extracted, it was reverse transcribed into cDNA to act as the sequencing template. Sequenced by immunoSEQ multiplex PCR; TCRdb stores in-frame clones only, minus some. Here the sample spans around 200,000 clones, roughly 50% being singletons. This specimen was CD8+ T cells sorted from blood, taken at week 24, from a patient treated with tofacitinib. The receptor source for this set is a human donor with alopecia areata.

The chain is built from TRBV9 and TRBJ2-1, with D possibly TRBD1 on 5 matching bases. The CDR3 runs 14 residues. Germline assignment: CDR1 SGDLS and CDR2 YYNGEE. V was clipped by 4 bases and J by 8 bases, with 16 bases between them. This CDR3 is CASSPDLTAHEQFF. The CDR3 coding sequence is TGTGCCAGCAGCCCAGACCTGACAGCCCATGAGCAGTTCTTC. Full variable domain (remainder filled in from reference TRBV9 and TRBJ2-1): DSGVTQTPKHLITATGQRVTLRCSPRSGDLSVYWYQQSLDQGLQFLIQYYNGEERAKGNILERFSAQQFPDLHSELNLSSLELGDSALYFCASSPDLTAHEQFFGPGTRLTVL.

The CDR3 region is CASSDPTGAYEQYF. The CDR3 DNA is TGTGCCAGCAGTGATCCAACGGGGGCCTACGAGCAGTACTTC. The V call is TRBV2, the J call TRBJ2-5; maybe TRBD2 (6 bases). The DNA end is more similar to TRBJ2-7, so the J call may be wrong. Germline V gives CDR1 SNHLY, CDR2 FYNNEI. This CDR3 comprises 14 residues.

The V gene is TRBV30, the J gene TRBJ1-2; 9 positions agree with TRBD1. The CDR3 runs 13 residues. V lost 5 bases and J lost 4; bases outside the gene matches: 5. Germline V gives CDR1 GTSNPN, CDR2 SVGIG (reference sequence). CDR3 coding DNA: TGTGCCTGGCAAACAGGGGGCTTCTATGGCTACACCTTC. It codes for CAWQTGGFYGYTF.

The chain employs TRBV6-6 and TRBJ1-2, with unresolved D. CDR1 is MNHNY, CDR2 SVGAGI, per germline (reference sequence). The CDR3 is made up of 13 amino acids. V lost 3 bases and J lost 0, with 5 bases in between. The CDR3 loop reads CASSYRPNYGYTF. The DNA of the CDR3 is TGTGCCAGCAGTTATCGTCCTAACTATGGCTACACCTTC.

A note on this clone: A read error may account for a junction end that differs from germline. This sequence joins TRBV4-3 and TRBJ2-7; either TRBD1 or TRBD2 may fit D (5 bases each). The CDR3 loop spans 15 amino acids. Germline V gene lookup returns CDR1 LGHNA and CDR2 YSLEER. The CDR3 spells CASSEDYPGPYEQYF. CDR3 sequence (DNA): TGCGCCAGCAGCGAAGACTACCCGGGGCCCTACGAGCAGTACTTC.

The chain combines TRBV29-1 with TRBJ2-7, with D possibly TRBD2 on 5 matching bases. Germline V gene sequence: CDR1 SQVTM, CDR2 ANQGSEA. The CDR3 covers 12 residues. Trimming removed 1 base from V and 5 bases from J, with 9 bases in between. CDR3 in amino acids: CSVEASGNEQYF. In DNA form, the CDR3 reads TGCAGCGTTGAAGCTTCGGGAAACGAGCAGTACTTC.

V and J are TRBV2 and TRBJ1-5, with a possible D match to TRBD1 (5 bases). The CDR3 has 13 residues. The V end lost 7 bases, the J end lost 1 base, and 8 bases lay between the germline ends. Germline V CDR1 and CDR2: SNHLY, FYNNEI. The CDR3, as DNA: TGTGCCAGCAATCAGGGAAGCAATCAGCCCCAGCATTTT. Translated, it gives CASNQGSNQPQHF.

This clone appeared a few times. J is TRBJ2-7 and V is TRBV7-2; D unclear. The V gene's germline CDR1 is SGHTA and CDR2 FQGNSA. The CDR3 has 12 residues. V was trimmed by 5 bases and J by 3 bases, leaving 8 bases between them. In nucleotides, the CDR3 is TGTGCCAGCAGCGAGTATAGCTACGAGCAGTACTTC. Protein product: CASSEYSYEQYF.

This rearrangement joins TRBV4-3 to TRBJ2-1; D not certain. Germline V lookup: CDR1 LGHNA, CDR2 YSLEER. The V gene lost 1 base and the J gene lost 2 bases, with 6 bases spanning the gap. CDR3 length: 14 residues. In DNA, the CDR3 is TGCGCCAGCAGCCAAGGCCGTACCTACAATGAGCAGTTCTTC. It is translated as CASSQGRTYNEQFF.

The table lists this clone with a few counts. The V call is TRBV7-9, the J call TRBJ1-1; D is perhaps TRBD1 (5 bases). Per the germline V gene, CDR1 is SEHNR and CDR2 is FQNEAQ (reference sequence). The CDR3 covers 15 residues. Trimming stripped 2 bases from V and 0 bases from J, with 10 bases between. The CDR3 spells CASSLSRGVNTEAFF. The CDR3 DNA reads as TGTGCCAGCAGCTTAAGTCGAGGGGTGAACACTGAAGCTTTCTTT.

The CDR3 region is CASSPETGFDTEAFF. CDR3 DNA sequence: TGCGCCAGCAGCCCCGAGACAGGGTTCGACACTGAAGCTTTCTTT. This chain connects TRBV5-1 to TRBJ1-1, with TRBD1 identical over 7 bases. The CDR3 is made up of 15 amino acids. Trimming took 4 bases from V and 3 from J; bases not matched to a gene: 9. The germline CDR1 and CDR2 sequences are SGHRS and YFSETQ.

Written as DNA, the CDR3 is TGTGCCAGCAGCTTAGGGGGACTTAGCACAGATACGCAGTATTTT. Its protein product is CASSLGGLSTDTQYF. This chain connects TRBV5-6 to TRBJ2-3; D is possibly TRBD1 or TRBD2 (6 bases each). The CDR3 is 15 amino acids. CDR1 is SGHDT and CDR2 is YYEEEE in the germline V gene. V lost 2 bases and J 0 bases, leaving 10 bases between the germline ends.

The V and J genes are TRBV5-6 and TRBJ2-7; D is unresolved. The ends were cut back, 0 bases at V and 0 bases at J, with 7 bases in the middle. The CDR3 totals 14 residues. Germline CDR1 is SGHDT and CDR2 is YYEEEE. The DNA of the CDR3 is TGTGCCAGCAGCTTGGCTGCAGGCTCCTACGAGCAGTACTTC. It encodes CASSLAAGSYEQYF. Filled out from reference TRBV5-6 and TRBJ2-7, the complete variable domain reads DAGVTQSPTHLIKTRGQQVTLRCSPKSGHDTVSWYQQALGQGPQFIFQYYEEEERQRGNFPDRFSGHQFPNYSSELNVNALLLGDSALYLCASSLAAGSYEQYFGPGTRLTVT.

This clone was found a few times. CDR3 in amino acids: CASSYSAAENTEAFF. CDR3 sequence (DNA): TGTGCCAGCAGTTACTCTGCGGCAGAGAACACTGAAGCTTTCTTT. This chain connects TRBV6-6 to TRBJ1-1, with no clear D. The CDR3 is 15 amino acids. V lost 0 bases to trimming and J lost 1 base, with 9 bases between them. Germline CDR1 reads MNHNY; CDR2 reads SVGAGI (reference sequence).

V gene TRBV29-1 combines with J gene TRBJ1-2; D remains unclear. The CDR3 contains 15 residues. Germline values: CDR1 SQVTM, CDR2 ANQGSEA. The V end lost 6 bases, the J end lost 5 bases, and 22 bases lay between the germline ends. CDR3 nucleotide sequence: TGCAGCGTGAAGGATTTGGGATCAGCTAGGTATGGCTACACCTTC. Translated, it gives CSVKDLGSARYGYTF.

This clone showed up just once. The CDR3 DNA reads TGTGCCAGCAGCGTATTAGAGCAGGGGATCTACACCTTC. As protein: CASSVLEQGIYTF. The V gene is TRBV9, the J gene TRBJ1-2; weak D call: TRBD1 (6 bases). This CDR3 has 13 residues. Between the trimmed V and J ends, which lost 1 base and 10 bases, there was a span of 14 bases. The germline V gene encodes CDR1 SGDLS and CDR2 YYNGEE.

This clone was found a few times. V is TRBV30 and J is TRBJ1-1; TRBD1 matches 8 bases. J gave up 5 bases and V 1 base, and 3 bases lay outside the gene matches. Germline-derived CDR1 and CDR2 are GTSNPN and SVGIG (reference sequence). This CDR3 comprises 13 residues. The CDR3 sequence is CAWSDHRGTEAFF. Here the CDR3 DNA reads TGTGCCTGGAGTGACCACAGGGGGACTGAAGCTTTCTTT.

The chain links TRBV15 to TRBJ2-3, with TRBD2 matching 11 bases. Germline V gene lookup returns CDR1 LNHNV and CDR2 YYDKDF (reference sequence). The CDR3 is 15 amino acids. V was pared by 5 bases and J by 5 bases, with 6 bases of the junction left unmatched. The CDR3 region is CATSVTSGDGDTQYF. In DNA, the CDR3 is TGTGCCACCAGCGTGACTAGCGGGGATGGAGATACGCAGTATTTT.

This chain links TRBV19 with TRBJ1-2; the D gene is possibly TRBD1 (5 bases). The V gene lost 2 bases and the J gene lost 6 bases, with 16 bases spanning the gap. Germline V lookup: CDR1 LNHDA, CDR2 SQIVND (reference sequence). CDR3 length: 15 amino acids. The CDR3 is CASSITLWGSDGYTF. As DNA, the CDR3 is TGTGCCAGTAGTATAACGTTATGGGGGAGCGATGGCTACACCTTC.

Regarding this clone: The sample carries other DNA sequences with the same CDR3. The chain has TRBV30 and TRBJ1-1; D gene ambiguous. This CDR3 has 11 residues. CDR1 and CDR2 (germline): GTSNPN, SVGIG (reference sequence). V lost 2 bases to trimming and J lost 4 bases, with 5 bases between them. As DNA, the CDR3 is TGTGCCTGGAGTCCCGGCACTGAAGCTTTCTTT. Translation gives CAWSPGTEAFF.

The chain combines TRBV4-3 with TRBJ2-7; 9 bases fit TRBD2. With V trimmed by 0 bases and J by 2 bases, 2 bases remained unmatched. The CDR3 totals 15 residues. CDR1 LGHNA and CDR2 YSLEER come from the germline V gene. CDR3 nucleotide sequence: TGCGCCAGCAGCCAAGAGCGGGGGGGTCCCTACGAGCAGTACTTC. Protein: CASSQERGGPYEQYF.

This chain joins TRBV5-6 and TRBJ2-2; a possible D gene is TRBD2 (6 bases). The V gene's germline CDR1 is SGHDT and CDR2 YYEEEE. V lost 0 bases and J lost 6, with 18 bases in between. The CDR3 covers 17 residues. The DNA of the CDR3 is TGTGCCAGCAGCTTGGAGGCCCGGGGGTCCGTAGCCGGGGAGCTGTTTTTT. The encoded protein is CASSLEARGSVAGELFF.

Only a few counts were recorded for this clone. The chain has TRBV13 and TRBJ2-2; D uncertain. Trimming cost V 1 base and J 1 base, with 10 bases left between them. Germline loops: CDR1 PRHDT, CDR2 FYEKMQ (reference sequence). The CDR3 runs to 16 residues. CDR3 coding DNA: TGTGCCAGCAGCTTAGAGGGCAGGAGGAACACCGGGGAGCTGTTTTTT. Protein sequence: CASSLEGRRNTGELFF.

The J gene is TRBJ2-1, the V gene TRBV7-8; D unresolved. The CDR3 has 12 amino acids. CDR1 is SGHVS, CDR2 FQNEAQ, per germline. V was pared by 5 bases and J by 4 bases, with 6 bases between. The CDR3 bases are TGTGCCAGCAGCCGAAAGTACAATGAGCAGTTCTTC. Translated, it gives CASSRKYNEQFF.

This sequence joins TRBV12-5 and TRBJ2-1; 8 nucleotides agree with TRBD1. CDR3 length: 17 amino acids. Germline V gene data show CDR1 as LGHNT and CDR2 as FRNRAP. The V and J ends lost 4 bases and 6 bases, in that order; junction bases with no gene match: 14. CDR3 sequence reads: CASGSSPGETGGNEQFF. The CDR3 region has the DNA TGTGCTAGTGGTTCATCCCCAGGAGAAACAGGGGGCAATGAGCAGTTCTTC.

This clone was seen only a few times. The chain is built from TRBV7-2 and TRBJ1-1, with D unclear. V lost 3 bases and J lost 1, with 12 bases in between. Germline V gives CDR1 SGHTA, CDR2 FQGNSA. The CDR3 runs to 15 residues. CDR3 in DNA: TGTGCCAGCAGCTTCGGGCCAGCTGGGAACACTGAAGCTTTCTTT. Its protein is CASSFGPAGNTEAFF.

The gene calls are TRBV27 and TRBJ2-2; 7 bases agree with TRBD1. The CDR3 extends over 15 amino acids. Germline V lookup: CDR1 MNHEY, CDR2 SMNVEV (reference sequence). The J segment lost 3 bases and the V segment lost 5 bases, leaving 6 bases of the junction unmatched. CDR3 sequence: CASSQQGTYTGELFF. CDR3 in DNA: TGTGCCAGCAGTCAACAGGGGACGTACACCGGGGAGCTGTTTTTT.

This clone turned up a few times. V gene TRBV19 combines with J gene TRBJ2-1, with D tentatively TRBD2 (6 bases). Germline loops: CDR1 LNHDA, CDR2 SQIVND (reference sequence). CDR3 length: 13 residues. The CDR3 reads CAAGTSSYNEQFF. The CDR3, as DNA: TGTGCTGCGGGGACGAGCTCCTACAATGAGCAGTTCTTC.

J is TRBJ1-1 and V is TRBV13; D remains unclear. The germline gives CDR1 PRHDT, CDR2 FYEKMQ (reference sequence). V lost 1 base and J lost 2, with 8 bases in between. This CDR3 is 14 amino acids long. CDR3 region: CASSLAPRNTEAFF. The DNA of the CDR3 is TGTGCCAGCAGCTTAGCTCCTAGAAACACTGAAGCTTTCTTT.

This clone has more than one count but fewer than ten. This sequence joins TRBV6-4 and TRBJ2-6; 9 bases line up with TRBD1. This CDR3 has 16 amino acids. Per germline, CDR1 MRHNA and CDR2 SNTAGT. With V trimmed by 4 bases and J by 2 bases, 3 bases remained unmatched. CDR3 region: CASSGGQGAGANVLTF. As DNA, the CDR3 is TGTGCCAGCAGTGGGGGACAGGGAGCTGGGGCCAACGTCCTGACTTTC.

The chain has TRBV19 and TRBJ1-1, with no clear D. CDR3 length: 14 residues. Germline CDR1 LNHDA, CDR2 SQIVND (reference sequence). The V end lost 5 bases, the J end lost 1 base, and 11 bases lay between the germline ends. The DNA of the CDR3 is TGTGCCAGTAGTCTCGGTCCTAAGAACACTGAAGCTTTCTTT. This gives the protein CASSLGPKNTEAFF. The full variable domain, completed using reference TRBV19 and TRBJ1-1, is DGGITQSPKYLFRKEGQNVTLSCEQNLNHDAMYWYRQDPGQGLRLIYYSQIVNDFQKGDIAEGYSVSREKKESFPLTVTSAQKNPTAFYLCASSLGPKNTEAFFGQGTRLTVV.

V usage is TRBV7-9 and J usage is TRBJ1-2; a weak D match, TRBD1 (5 bases). V lost 5 bases to trimming and J lost 2 bases, with 15 bases between them. The CDR3 length is 15 residues. Germline CDR1 reads SEHNR; CDR2 reads FQNEAQ (reference sequence). The CDR3 DNA sequence: TGTGCCAGCAGCCAGGCGGGACCGTTGAACTATGGCTACACCTTC. Translated, it gives CASSQAGPLNYGYTF.